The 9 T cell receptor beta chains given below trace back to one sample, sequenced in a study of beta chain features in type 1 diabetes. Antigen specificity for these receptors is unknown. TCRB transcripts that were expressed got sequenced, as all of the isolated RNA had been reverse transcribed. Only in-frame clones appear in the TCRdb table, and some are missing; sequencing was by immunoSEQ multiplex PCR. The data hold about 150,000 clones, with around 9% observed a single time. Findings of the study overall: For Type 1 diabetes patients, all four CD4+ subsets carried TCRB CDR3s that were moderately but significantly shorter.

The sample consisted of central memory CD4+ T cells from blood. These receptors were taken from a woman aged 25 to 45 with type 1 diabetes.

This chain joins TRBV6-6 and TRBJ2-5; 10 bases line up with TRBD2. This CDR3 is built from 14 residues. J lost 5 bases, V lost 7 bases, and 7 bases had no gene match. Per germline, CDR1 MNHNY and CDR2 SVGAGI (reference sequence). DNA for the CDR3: TGTGCCAGCACCCGCTTAGCGGGAGGTGAGACCCAGTACTTC. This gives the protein CASTRLAGGETQYF.

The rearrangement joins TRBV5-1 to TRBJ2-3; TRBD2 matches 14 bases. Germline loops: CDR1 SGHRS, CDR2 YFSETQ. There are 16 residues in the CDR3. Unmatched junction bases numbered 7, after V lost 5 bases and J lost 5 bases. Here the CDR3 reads CASRGLAGDRGDTQYF. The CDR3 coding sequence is TGCGCCAGCAGGGGACTAGCGGGAGATAGGGGAGATACGCAGTATTTT.

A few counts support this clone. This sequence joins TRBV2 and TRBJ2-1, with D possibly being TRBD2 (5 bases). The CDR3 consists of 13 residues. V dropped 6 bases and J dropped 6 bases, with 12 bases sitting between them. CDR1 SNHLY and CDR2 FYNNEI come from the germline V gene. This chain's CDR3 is CASSERVFNEQFF. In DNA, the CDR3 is TGTGCCAGCAGCGAGAGGGTTTTCAATGAGCAGTTCTTC.

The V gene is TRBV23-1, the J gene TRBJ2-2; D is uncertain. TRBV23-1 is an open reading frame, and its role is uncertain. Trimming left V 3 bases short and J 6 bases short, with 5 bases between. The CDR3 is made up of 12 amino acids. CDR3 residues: CASSHSSGELFF. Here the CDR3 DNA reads TGCGCCAGCAGTCATTCGTCCGGGGAGCTGTTTTTT.

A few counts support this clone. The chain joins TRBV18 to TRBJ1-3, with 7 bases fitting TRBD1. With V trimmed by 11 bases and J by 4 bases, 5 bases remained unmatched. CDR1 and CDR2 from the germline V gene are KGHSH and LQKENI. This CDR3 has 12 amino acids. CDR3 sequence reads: CAALDRGNTIYF. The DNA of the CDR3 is TGTGCCGCCTTGGACAGGGGAAACACCATATATTTT.

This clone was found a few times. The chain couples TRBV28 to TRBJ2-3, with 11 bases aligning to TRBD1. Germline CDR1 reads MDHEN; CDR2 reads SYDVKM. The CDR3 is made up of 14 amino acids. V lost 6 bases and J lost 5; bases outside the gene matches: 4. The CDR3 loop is CASSGQGAVDTQYF. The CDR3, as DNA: TGTGCCAGCAGCGGACAGGGGGCGGTAGATACGCAGTATTTT.

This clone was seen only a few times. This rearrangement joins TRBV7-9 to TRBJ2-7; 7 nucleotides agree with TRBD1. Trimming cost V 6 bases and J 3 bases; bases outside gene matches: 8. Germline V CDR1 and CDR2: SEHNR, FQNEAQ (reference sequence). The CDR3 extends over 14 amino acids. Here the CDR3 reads CASRPRDSYYEQYF. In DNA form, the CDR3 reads TGTGCCAGCAGACCCCGGGACAGTTACTACGAGCAGTACTTC.

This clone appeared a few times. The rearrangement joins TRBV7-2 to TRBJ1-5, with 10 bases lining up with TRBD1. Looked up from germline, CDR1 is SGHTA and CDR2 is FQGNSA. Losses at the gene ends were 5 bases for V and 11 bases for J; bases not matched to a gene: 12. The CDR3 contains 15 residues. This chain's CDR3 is CASSPGTGAALTQHF. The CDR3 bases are TGTGCCAGCAGCCCTGGGACAGGGGCCGCTTTGACCCAGCATTTT. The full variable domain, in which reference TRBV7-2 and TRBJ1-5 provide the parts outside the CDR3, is GAGVSQSPSNKVTEKGKDVELRCDPISGHTALYWYRQSLGQGLEFLIYFQGNSAPDKSGLPSDRFSAERTGGSVSTLTIQRTQQEDSAVYLCASSPGTGAALTQHFGDGTRLSIL.

CDR3 protein: CASTHSDGYTF. CDR3 nucleotide sequence: TGTGCCAGTACCCACAGTGACGGCTACACCTTC. This chain joins TRBV19 and TRBJ1-2; no definite D call. From germline, CDR1 is LNHDA and CDR2 SQIVND (reference sequence). This CDR3 region has 11 residues. Trimming removed 7 bases from V and 8 bases from J, with 11 bases in between.